Listed below are T cell receptor beta chains from one sample, sequenced in a study of EBV T-cell therapy then PD-1 blockade in nasopharyngeal carcinoma. No antigen has been identified for these receptors. Profiling relied on immunoSEQ multiplex PCR, and the TCRdb table lists in-frame clones only, not all of them. Seen here are about 23,000 clones, 84% observed once, and the top ten hold approximately 30%. The input for sequencing was CD8+ T cells from blood, taken at approximately day 61 from a patient whose treatment included autologous EBV-specific T cells and nivolumab. These receptors came from a man in his forties with nasopharyngeal carcinoma. Each CDR3 is given with its conserved first and last residue. The order of the fields is J gene, D gene, V gene, clone size, CDR3 DNA, CDR3 protein. D genes are given only for firm matches. Size tells how often a clone was seen (once, few, many) or the class of an expanded clone, and some rows leave it out.

>TRBJ2-5|.|TRBV4-2|.
TGTGCCAGCAGCCAAGTGGCGAGTAGCTCATTAGAGACCCAGTACTTC
CASSQVASSSLETQYF
>TRBJ2-7|.|TRBV27|.
TGTGCCAGCACGAATGGGGGTACCTACGAGCAGTACTTC
CASTNGGTYEQYF
>TRBJ1-2|.|TRBV6-5|.
TGTGCCAGCACCTACAAGACAGGTTTTAACTATGGCTACACCTTC
CASTYKTGFNYGYTF
>TRBJ1-2|.|TRBV6-7|.
TGTGCCAGCAGTATCGGGGGCGGGGGCGACTATGGCTACACCTTC
CASSIGGGGDYGYTF
>TRBJ1-1|.|TRBV7-8|.
TGTGCCAGCAGCTTAGACGCGGCAGCCACTGAAGCTTTCTTT
CASSLDAAATEAFF
>TRBJ2-3|.|TRBV5-8|.
TGTGCCAGCAGCTTACAGGGAAGGATCACAGATACGCAGTATTTT
CASSLQGRITDTQYF
>TRBJ2-2|TRBD2|TRBV9|once
TGTGCCAGCAGCGTAGCTCTAGCGGGAACCGGGGAGCTGTTTTTT
CASSVALAGTGELFF
>TRBJ2-2|.|TRBV6-5|.
TGTGCCAGCAACGAGGGGGACACCGGGGAGCTGTTTTTT
CASNEGDTGELFF
>TRBJ2-7|.|TRBV5-6|.
TGTGCCACCGGGGAACAGGGTCATGGGTTCTACGAGCAGTACTTC
CATGEQGHGFYEQYF
>TRBJ1-1|.|TRBV6-4|.
TGTGCCAGCAGTGAAAGTTTCGAGAACACTGAAGCTTTCTTT
CASSESFENTEAFF
>TRBJ1-3|.|TRBV7-2|.
TGTGCCAGCAGCTTAGTTACAGGGACTGGAAACACCATATATTTT
CASSLVTGTGNTIYF
>TRBJ2-3|TRBD2|TRBV4-1|.
TGCGCCAGCAGCCACAGCGGGGGGAGGGCAGATACGCAGTATTTT
CASSHSGGRADTQYF
>TRBJ1-1|TRBD1|TRBV13|.
TGTGCCAGCAGCCCCTCTGGGACAGGGGACACTGAAGCTTTCTTT
CASSPSGTGDTEAFF
>TRBJ2-7|.|TRBV5-5|.
TGTGCCAGCAGCCCGACATTCTACGAGCAGTACTTC
CASSPTFYEQYF
>TRBJ2-3|.|TRBV28|.
TGTGCCAGCAGTTTCGGCAAGGACATCACAGATACGCAGTATTTT
CASSFGKDITDTQYF
>TRBJ2-7|TRBD2|TRBV9|.
TGTGCCAGCAGCTTAGCGGGGAGCTCCTACGAGCAGTACTTC
CASSLAGSSYEQYF
>TRBJ2-1|TRBD1|TRBV3-1/TRBV3-2|.
TGTGCCAGCAGCCCTGGGGACAGGAGCTCCTACAATGAGCAGTTCTTC
CASSPGDRSSYNEQFF
>TRBJ2-7|.|TRBV27|.
TGTGCCAGCAGTCTTTACCCCCTCTCCTACGAGCAGTACTTC
CASSLYPLSYEQYF
>TRBJ2-7|.|TRBV19|.
TGTGCCAGTAGTTCGACAGGCCACGAGCAGTACTTC
CASSSTGHEQYF
>TRBJ2-1|TRBD2|TRBV4-2|.
TGTGCCAGCAGCCAAACTAGCGGGGGGGCCAATGAGCAGTTCTTC
CASSQTSGGANEQFF
>TRBJ1-1|.|TRBV19|.
TGTGCCAGTAGCTTGACAGCGAACACTGAAGCTTTCTTT
CASSLTANTEAFF
>TRBJ2-7|.|TRBV2|.
TGTGCCACCAAGGGCCTTTCCCCCTACGAGCAGTACTTC
CATKGLSPYEQYF
>TRBJ2-7|.|TRBV12-3/TRBV12-4|once
TGTGCCAGCAGGGACGGAGCCTACGAGCAGTACTTC
CASRDGAYEQYF
>TRBJ2-1|.|TRBV27|.
TGTGCCAGCAGTTCACACTTTGGGGTCCCCTACAATGAGCAGTTCTTC
CASSSHFGVPYNEQFF
>TRBJ2-1|.|TRBV6-2/TRBV6-3|few
TGTGCCAGCAGTTACAACAGCTACAATGAGCAGTTCTTC
CASSYNSYNEQFF
>TRBJ2-3|.|TRBV24-1|.
TGTGCCACCAGTGATTTGAAGGGGCGTGGGGTAACAGATACGCAGTATTTT
CATSDLKGRGVTDTQYF
>TRBJ2-3|.|TRBV7-9|.
TGTGCCAGCATCGCGCCGACAGGACCCAACACAGATACGCAGTATTTT
CASIAPTGPNTDTQYF
>TRBJ2-7|.|TRBV4-3|few
TGCGCCAGCAGCCAAGAATCCCAGGGGGGCGAGCAGTACTTC
CASSQESQGGEQYF